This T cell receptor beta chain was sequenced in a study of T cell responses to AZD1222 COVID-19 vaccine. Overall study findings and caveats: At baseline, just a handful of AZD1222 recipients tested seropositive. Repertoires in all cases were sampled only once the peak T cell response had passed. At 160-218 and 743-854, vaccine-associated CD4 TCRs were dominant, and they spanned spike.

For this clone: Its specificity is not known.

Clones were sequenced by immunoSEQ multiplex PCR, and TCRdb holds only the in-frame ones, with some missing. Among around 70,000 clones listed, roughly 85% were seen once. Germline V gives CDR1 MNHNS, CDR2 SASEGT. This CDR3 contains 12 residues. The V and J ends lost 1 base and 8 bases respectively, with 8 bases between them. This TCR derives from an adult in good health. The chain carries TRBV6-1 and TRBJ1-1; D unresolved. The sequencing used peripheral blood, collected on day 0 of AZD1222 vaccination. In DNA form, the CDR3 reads TGTGCCAGCAGTGAAGTCAGGTCGGAAGCTTTCTTT. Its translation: CASSEVRSEAFF.